The sequence of this TCR beta chain was determined in a study of blood T cell repertoires in COVID-19. The protocol was immunoSEQ multiplex PCR, while the TCRdb copy is restricted to in-frame clones and leaves out a portion. Of about 140,000 clones listed, roughly 84% are singletons. CDR3 size: 17 residues. V lost 4 bases and J lost 1, with 20 bases in between. CDR1 is SGHKS and CDR2 is YYEKEE in the germline V gene (reference sequence). This receptor was identified in a human donor in a cohort sampled during active COVID-19. V is TRBV5-5 and J is TRBJ2-5; D is perhaps TRBD1 (6 bases). The sample consisted of peripheral blood. The CDR3: CASSLQSGTIGQETQYF. CDR3 in DNA: TGTGCCAGCAGCCTACAGTCCGGGACAATCGGCCAAGAGACCCAGTACTTC.